This T cell receptor (beta chain) was obtained from a study of cytomegalovirus exposure and HLA in healthy donors. Study findings and constraints: 150 to 200 TCR beta chains were listed as cytomegalovirus-associated.

Comment on this clone: Its antigen is still unknown. Other DNA sequences from this sample encode an identical CDR3 as well.

The V gene's germline CDR1 is SGHVS and CDR2 FQNEAQ. This CDR3 is built from 17 residues. The J segment lost 6 bases and the V segment lost 1 base, leaving 6 bases of the junction unmatched. This PCR relied on a set of 60 Vbeta primers and 13 Jbeta primers. Generated by immunoSEQ multiplex PCR, the TCRdb table keeps only in-frame clones and is missing some. This sample has approximately 150,000 clones, with about two thirds found just once. The rearrangement joins TRBV7-8 to TRBJ2-5, with 15 bases lining up with TRBD2. The source of this sequence is a woman aged 18-35 years in good health and CMV-seronegative. Sequencing input: PBMCs. CDR3 DNA sequence: TGTGCCAGCAGCTTAGTGTCTGGGACTAGCGGGGGGAAGACCCAGTACTTC. Translating it yields CASSLVSGTSGGKTQYF.